Listed here are 32 T cell receptor beta chains from one sample, sequenced in a study of T cell changes during pregnancy in multiple sclerosis. The assay was immunoSEQ multiplex PCR, and TCRdb's table has in-frame clones only and misses some. Of about 80,000 clones listed, 90% to 95% are singletons. Sequenced here: peripheral blood, sampled after pregnancy. The receptors shown here come from a female donor in good health, enrolled as a control in a pregnancy study.

The V gene is TRBV5-1, the J gene TRBJ1-2; D not certain. The CDR3 extends over 14 amino acids. In germline, CDR1 is SGHRS, CDR2 YFSETQ. The ends were cut back, 0 bases at V and 3 bases at J, with 9 bases in the middle. In DNA form, the CDR3 reads TGCGCCAGCAGCTTGGCCCTGGAGGACTATGGCTACACCTTC. Residues: CASSLALEDYGYTF.

This sequence joins TRBV28 and TRBJ1-1; unclear D gene. Germline CDR1 reads MDHEN; CDR2 reads SYDVKM. The CDR3 consists of 14 residues. Trimming removed 3 bases at V and 1 base at J, with 9 bases between. The CDR3 nucleotides read TGTGCCAGCAGTTTTGAGGTCAGGAACACTGAAGCTTTCTTT. Translating gives CASSFEVRNTEAFF.

The chain recombines TRBV2 with TRBJ2-7; D unresolved. The germline gives CDR1 SNHLY, CDR2 FYNNEI. CDR3 length equals 14 residues. V gave up 8 bases and J gave up 0 bases, with 14 bases separating them. The CDR3 DNA sequence: TGTGCCAGCGCCCCTAATGCGAACTCCTACGAGCAGTACTTC. This translates into CASAPNANSYEQYF.

This clone has a single count. This chain joins TRBV20-1 and TRBJ2-1, with a possible D match to TRBD1 (5 bases). Looked up from germline, CDR1 is DFQATT and CDR2 is SNEGSKA (reference sequence). The CDR3 spans 11 residues. The germline V and J ends were trimmed by 4 bases and 8 bases, with 9 bases remaining between them. This CDR3 is CSANRGDEQFF. The CDR3 bases are TGCAGTGCTAATAGGGGCGATGAGCAGTTCTTC.

This chain links TRBV6-1 with TRBJ1-1, with D perhaps TRBD1 (6 bases). Trimming left V 6 bases short and J 9 bases short, with 11 bases between. The CDR3 has 11 residues. Germline CDR1 reads MNHNS; CDR2 reads SASEGT. CDR3 residues: CASSVTGKAFF. In DNA, the CDR3 is TGTGCCAGCAGCGTGACAGGAAAAGCTTTCTTT.

The chain carries TRBV9 and TRBJ2-5; 8 positions match TRBD2. Trimming at V came to 3 bases and at J to 5 bases, leaving 9 bases not matched to a gene. This CDR3 contains 15 residues. The V gene's germline CDR1 is SGDLS and CDR2 YYNGEE. The DNA of the CDR3 is TGTGCCAGCAGCGGAGTAGCGGGAAGGAGCGAGACCCAGTACTTC. The encoded protein is CASSGVAGRSETQYF.

The genes are TRBV29-1 and TRBJ2-2; D not certain. The germline V gene encodes CDR1 SQVTM and CDR2 ANQGSEA. Trimming stripped 7 bases from V and 5 bases from J, with 8 bases between. This CDR3 has 11 residues. The DNA for the CDR3 is TGCAGCGCATGGAGAACCGGGGAGCTGTTTTTT. Translation gives CSAWRTGELFF.

The CDR3 sequence is CASTLAGPTYNEQFF. CDR3 DNA: TGTGCCAGTACATTAGCGGGTCCTACCTACAATGAGCAGTTCTTC. V gene TRBV19 combines with J gene TRBJ2-1, with 7 bases fitting TRBD2. V shed 7 bases, J shed 2 bases, and the junction held 8 bases outside the gene matches. This CDR3 has 15 residues. Germline CDR1 reads LNHDA; CDR2 reads SQIVND (reference sequence).

This chain uses TRBV11-3 with TRBJ2-7, with 8 positions matching TRBD1. The germline CDR1 and CDR2 sequences are SGHNT and YENEEA. The V gene end was trimmed by 2 bases and the J gene end by 0 bases; junction bases not matched to a gene: 3. This CDR3 has 15 amino acids. The DNA of the CDR3 is TGTGCCAGCAGCTTAACCGGGACAGGCTCCTACGAGCAGTACTTC. It specifies CASSLTGTGSYEQYF.

The chain combines TRBV4-3 with TRBJ2-5; D is possibly TRBD1 (5 bases). Germline CDR1 LGHNA, CDR2 YSLEER. The CDR3 totals 13 residues. Trimming took 0 bases from V and 3 from J, leaving 5 bases between them. CDR3 bases: TGCGCCAGCAGCCAAGACAGGGAAGAGACCCAGTACTTC. Residues: CASSQDREETQYF.

This chain links TRBV19 with TRBJ2-5, with D possibly matching TRBD2 (6 bases). The V gene lost 7 bases and the J gene lost 0 bases, with 21 bases spanning the gap. CDR1 and CDR2 from the germline V gene are LNHDA and SQIVND (reference sequence). The CDR3 is 17 residues long. This chain's CDR3 is CASTREPTERDQETQYF. CDR3 in DNA: TGTGCCAGTACCCGGGAGCCCACAGAGCGGGACCAAGAGACCCAGTACTTC.

The V gene is TRBV6-5, the J gene TRBJ2-1; 7 bases agree with TRBD2. The CDR3 loop spans 14 amino acids. V gave up 8 bases and J gave up 4 bases; unmatched junction bases: 8. Germline CDR1 and CDR2: MNHEY and SVGAGI. The CDR3 region is CASARDYKYNEQFF. CDR3 coding DNA: TGTGCCAGCGCCCGGGACTACAAATACAATGAGCAGTTCTTC.

A remark on this clone: Other nucleotide sequences from this sample produce the same CDR3. The chain joins TRBV7-8 to TRBJ1-1; a possible D gene is TRBD1 (5 bases). V lost 1 base and J 2 bases, leaving 8 bases between the germline ends. Germline-derived CDR1 and CDR2 are SGHVS and FQNEAQ. This CDR3 has 14 residues. In DNA, the CDR3 is TGTGCCAGCAGCTTAGTGGGGGGTAACACTGAAGCTTTCTTT. Its protein is CASSLVGGNTEAFF.

The chain is built from TRBV27 and TRBJ2-4, with 10 nucleotides matching TRBD2. The CDR3 has 16 amino acids. The V segment lost 6 bases and the J segment 0 bases; nucleotides outside the gene matches: 5. Germline V gene data show CDR1 as MNHEY and CDR2 as SMNVEV (reference sequence). CDR3 sequence: CASRPGLAEAKNIQYF. Here the CDR3 DNA reads TGTGCCAGCAGACCAGGACTAGCGGAAGCCAAAAACATTCAGTACTTC.

The V gene is TRBV28, the J gene TRBJ1-5; 7 bases map to TRBD1. Per germline, CDR1 MDHEN and CDR2 SYDVKM. Trimming cost V 3 bases and J 3 bases; bases outside gene matches: 5. The CDR3 spans 15 residues. CDR3 sequence (DNA): TGTGCCAGCAGTTTCGGGGGACAGAACAATCAGCCCCAGCATTTT. This codes for CASSFGGQNNQPQHF. Full variable domain (remainder filled in from reference TRBV28 and TRBJ1-5): DVKVTQSSRYLVKRTGEKVFLECVQDMDHENMFWYRQDPGLGLRLIYFSYDVKMKEKGDIPEGYSVSREKKERFSLILESASTNQTSMYLCASSFGGQNNQPQHFGDGTRLSIL.

The rearrangement joins TRBV5-1 to TRBJ2-3; TRBD1 matches 7 bases. CDR1 SGHRS and CDR2 YFSETQ come from the germline V gene. Unmatched junction bases numbered 4, after V lost 4 bases and J lost 2 bases. The CDR3 covers 14 residues. The chain's CDR3 is CASSLGQHTDTQYF. CDR3 nucleotides: TGCGCCAGCAGCCTGGGACAGCACACAGATACGCAGTATTTT.

The V and J genes are TRBV2 and TRBJ2-3, with TRBD2 matching 13 bases. The length of the CDR3 is 17 residues. Germline V lookup: CDR1 SNHLY, CDR2 FYNNEI. Losses at the gene ends were 7 bases for V and 0 bases for J; bases not matched to a gene: 7. In DNA, the CDR3 is TGTGCCAGCATTGTACTAGCGGGGGGGCCTAGCACAGATACGCAGTATTTT. Translation: CASIVLAGGPSTDTQYF.

V gene TRBV4-1 combines with J gene TRBJ1-5; 7 bases line up with TRBD1. Germline V CDR1 and CDR2: MGHRA, YSYEKL. Losses at the gene ends were 4 bases for V and 6 bases for J; bases not matched to a gene: 9. The CDR3 extends over 15 amino acids. CDR3 in DNA: TGCGCCAGCAGCCGACAAACAGGGGTCGGTCAGCCCCAGCATTTT. Its protein product is CASSRQTGVGQPQHF.

This clone came up a few times. The chain joins TRBV10-2 to TRBJ2-7; TRBD2 matches 11 bases. Per the germline V gene, CDR1 is WSHSY and CDR2 is SAAADI. There are 12 residues in the CDR3. The V and J ends lost 6 bases and 5 bases, in that order; junction bases with no gene match: 0. The CDR3 DNA is TGCGCCAGCAGACTAGCGGGGGACGAGCAGTACTTC. Protein sequence: CASRLAGDEQYF.

The chain employs TRBV28 and TRBJ2-7, with D possibly matching TRBD1 (5 bases). This CDR3 has 13 amino acids. Per germline, CDR1 MDHEN and CDR2 SYDVKM. With 6 bases removed from V and 3 bases from J, the gap between germline ends came to 12 bases. Here the CDR3 reads CASSKPDSYEQYF. CDR3 DNA sequence: TGTGCCAGCAGCAAACCCGACAGCTACGAGCAGTACTTC.

Concerning this clone: At one end, the junction sequence differs from germline, possibly due to a read error. The rearrangement uses TRBV6-1 and TRBJ2-7; TRBD2 matches at 12 bases. The germline V gene has CDR1 MNHNS and CDR2 SASEGT. The CDR3 has 14 amino acids. Here the CDR3 DNA reads TGTGCCAGCAGTGATACTAGCGGGGGGACCCTGCGGAGCTTC. It is translated as CASSDTSGGTLRSF.

V usage is TRBV19 and J usage is TRBJ2-2; 9 bases match TRBD2. CDR1 and CDR2 (germline): LNHDA, SQIVND (reference sequence). J lost 0 bases, V lost 10 bases, and 3 bases had no gene match. The CDR3 spans 14 residues. The CDR3 is CATKRGANTGELFF. CDR3 sequence (DNA): TGTGCCACAAAGCGGGGGGCGAACACCGGGGAGCTGTTTTTT.

This clone was found once. V gene TRBV7-8 combines with J gene TRBJ1-5; D unclear. V was trimmed by 0 bases and J by 8 bases, leaving 8 bases between them. The CDR3 runs 13 residues. Germline V gene data show CDR1 as SGHVS and CDR2 as FQNEAQ. CDR3 nucleotide sequence: TGTGCCAGCAGCTTAGCTTTTTCGGAGCCCCAGCATTTT. This encodes CASSLAFSEPQHF.

The chain carries TRBV13 and TRBJ2-3; D gene unclear. V was trimmed by 1 base and J by 2 bases, leaving 4 bases between them. This CDR3 spans 13 amino acids. The germline gives CDR1 PRHDT, CDR2 FYEKMQ (reference sequence). In DNA, the CDR3 is TGTGCCAGCAGCTTAGACAACACAGATACGCAGTATTTT. Its protein product is CASSLDNTDTQYF.

The genes are TRBV7-2 and TRBJ2-3; 11 bases agree with TRBD2. Germline V gene lookup returns CDR1 SGHTA and CDR2 FQGNSA. V lost 5 bases, J lost 2 bases, and 6 bases stayed unmatched. This CDR3 is built from 16 residues. CDR3 residues: CASSRRLAGSTDTQYF. DNA for the CDR3: TGTGCCAGCAGCCGCCGACTAGCGGGGTCCACAGATACGCAGTATTTT.

The V gene is TRBV6-6, the J gene TRBJ2-7; 10 bases match TRBD1. Germline V gives CDR1 MNHNY, CDR2 SVGAGI (reference sequence). CDR3 size: 13 residues. After removal of 6 bases from V and 3 bases from J, the junction contained 2 bases not matched to a gene. The CDR3 DNA reads as TGTGCCAGCAGCTGGGACAGGGGCTACGAGCAGTACTTC. This translates into CASSWDRGYEQYF.

The chain is built from TRBV11-2 and TRBJ2-7, with TRBD2 as a possible D gene (5 bases). Trimming took off 0 bases at V and 2 bases at J, with 11 bases between the two ends. The CDR3 extends over 15 amino acids. Looked up from germline, CDR1 is SGHAT and CDR2 is FQNNGV. CDR3 DNA: TGTGCCAGCAGCTTAGAGGGCGGGCCGACCTACGAGCAGTACTTC. Its translation is CASSLEGGPTYEQYF.

The V gene is TRBV13, the J gene TRBJ1-3; TRBD1 aligns across 8 bases. The V segment lost 5 bases and the J segment 1 base; nucleotides outside the gene matches: 4. This CDR3 is built from 15 residues. Germline lookup yields CDR1 PRHDT and CDR2 FYEKMQ (reference sequence). CDR3 coding DNA: TGTGCCAGCAGCCCGGACAGGGTATCTGGAAACACCATATATTTT. Its translation: CASSPDRVSGNTIYF.

The rearrangement joins TRBV29-1 to TRBJ1-1; D gene uncertain. CDR3 length: 12 residues. The V gene's germline CDR1 is SQVTM and CDR2 ANQGSEA. V was clipped by 4 bases and J by 2 bases, with 8 bases between them. CDR3 residues: CSVVRGNTEAFF. CDR3 in DNA: TGCAGCGTTGTGCGGGGAAACACTGAAGCTTTCTTT. The full variable domain, rest sourced from reference TRBV29-1 and TRBJ1-1, is SAVISQKPSRDICQRGTSLTIQCQVDSQVTMMFWYRQQPGQSLTLIATANQGSEATYESGFVIDKFPISRPNLTFSTLTVSNMSPEDSSIYLCSVVRGNTEAFFGQGTRLTVV.

The chain carries TRBV19 and TRBJ1-4; D gene uncertain. This CDR3 is built from 16 residues. CDR1 and CDR2 from the germline V gene are LNHDA and SQIVND (reference sequence). V was cut by 3 bases and J by 8 bases, with 19 bases left in between. Here the CDR3 reads CASSISGPQAGEKLFF. For the CDR3, the DNA is TGTGCCAGTAGTATCTCTGGCCCCCAGGCCGGAGAAAAACTGTTTTTT.

The chain joins TRBV6-1 to TRBJ2-3; D gene unclear. Germline lookup yields CDR1 MNHNS and CDR2 SASEGT. V lost 1 base to trimming and J lost 2 bases, with 7 bases between them. The CDR3 has 14 residues. The DNA for the CDR3 is TGTGCCAGCAGTGAAGACTTAGACACAGATACGCAGTATTTT. Protein product: CASSEDLDTDTQYF.

The chain uses TRBV7-2 and TRBJ1-2, with D uncertain. CDR3 size: 14 residues. CDR1 and CDR2 (germline): SGHTA, FQGNSA. With 1 base removed from V and 8 bases from J, the gap between germline ends came to 14 bases. The CDR3: CASSLESGVAGYTF. CDR3 bases: TGTGCCAGCAGCTTAGAGTCCGGGGTGGCGGGCTACACCTTC. Full variable domain (outside the CDR3, taken from reference TRBV7-2 and TRBJ1-2): GAGVSQSPSNKVTEKGKDVELRCDPISGHTALYWYRQSLGQGLEFLIYFQGNSAPDKSGLPSDRFSAERTGGSVSTLTIQRTQQEDSAVYLCASSLESGVAGYTFGSGTRLTVV.